This T cell receptor beta chain emerged from a study of blood T cells in healthy people across ages (dated by TCRdb to between 2014 and 2017). As for the study more broadly: In model experiments, template switching captured about one uniquely barcoded TCR beta cDNA molecule for every two T cells. To track age-related changes in TCR beta repertoire diversity, the study relied on deep sequencing normalized with unique cDNA molecular identifiers. Four age groups were formed from the donors: young (average 16 years), middle-aged (around 41), aged (over 55) and long-lived (roughly 81). To avoid experimental bias, donors of different ages were spread randomly across the sequencing lanes. Two additional independent replicas of 1 million unique cDNA reads from the same blood draw were analyzed for two donors (one aged 18 to 30 and one aged 80 or older). General conclusions and limits of the study: Estimates of total diversity from one million sequenced T cells were regarded as lower bounds and underestimates. As age increased, observed TCR beta diversity per million T cells dropped in a roughly linear way, and a significant reduction was already evident by age 40. Because the CMV infection status of the donors was unknown, age-related changes in expanded clonotypes may potentially have been confounded. A strong correlation was found between observed TCR beta diversity and the percentage of naive T cells measured by flow cytometry. Since profiling was done on bulk unsorted PBMCs, naive and antigen-experienced compartments could not be conclusively compared. Compared with the aged group, more naive CD4+ T cells, fewer expanded clones and increased TCR diversity were shown by the long-lived group, suggesting age selection.

The donors were around 39 Caucasian individuals from Russia, aged roughly 6 to 100 years, who were systemically healthy. Each donor gave ten milliliters of peripheral blood, drawn into EDTA-treated Vacutainer tubes. Ficoll-Paque density-gradient centrifugation was used to isolate PBMCs, with at least 7 million per sample. Trizol reagent was used to extract total RNA from PBMCs, with at least 5 micrograms per sample. For every donor, an aliquot of PBMCs went through flow cytometry to measure the percentages of naive CD45RAhigh/CD27high T cells. A word on this clonotype: Its target antigen remains unknown. The record has no base qualities; no much larger clone is one base away.

Library preparation employed 5' RACE. TCRdb names Illumina HiSeq 2500 as the instrument used. A second PCR of roughly 6 to 12 cycles was performed with a sample-barcoded 5' primer and a J-beta primer mix. A template-switch 5' adaptor carrying 12 random nucleotides introduced a unique molecular identifier onto each TCR beta cDNA molecule. Each sample yielded at least 3 million CDR3-containing paired-end reads. First-strand cDNA synthesis was performed from all RNA using the Mint cDNA synthesis kit, with priming by a TRBC-specific oligonucleotide. All cDNA was treated with uracil-DNA glycosylase and then went through a first 18-cycle PCR with the universal primers M1SS and BC2_uni_R. The original methods were these. For normalization, 1 million high-quality reads, each with a distinct molecular identifier, were randomly selected from each sample. Reads sharing molecular identifiers were discarded rather than binned into consensus sequences. CDR3 identification, clonotype clustering and error correction used MiTCR with a Q25 quality threshold and the strictest error-elimination algorithm. A nonparametric unseen species model using Euler transformation provided a lower-bound estimate of total TCR beta diversity. The raw public reads went through TCRdb reprocessing: fastp at Q25, MiXCR clone calling, in-frame beta chains kept. Duplicate CDR3 protein sequences are folded into a single record with the most common DNA and genes. The V and J calls and clone size are TCRdb's, not the authors'. This sample gives hundreds of thousands of distinct CDR3 sequences in total; under 50% of them show up just once. The top ten clones comprise 13% of the sample.

The CDR3 spans 14 residues, from the cysteine through the phenylalanine. Only CDR3 DNA is held: 42 bases, read in frame from base 1. Trimming leaves V shorter by 5 bases and J shorter by 2 bases, with the junction holding 2 bases beyond the gene matches. Per the germline V gene (reference sequence), MNHEY is the CDR1 and SMNVEV is the CDR2. The rearranged segments are TRBV27 and TRBJ2-2; 7 middle bases align to TRBD1. The TCR comes from a man aged 30 to 39 in good health. What was sequenced was blood. The CDR3 amino acid sequence is: CASSNRGNTGELFF. The bases read TGTGCCAGCAGTAACAGGGGTAACACCGGGGAGCTGTTTTTT.